These 32 T cell receptor beta chains share one sample of origin, sequenced in a study of T cell responses to AZD1222 COVID-19 vaccine. Assay used: immunoSEQ multiplex PCR; TCRdb lists only in-frame clones, some missing. The table shows 150,000 to 200,000 clones, with roughly 90% occurring only once. The sample consisted of peripheral blood, taken on day 0 of AZD1222 vaccination. The receptor set was obtained from an adult in good health.

This chain uses TRBV27 with TRBJ2-2; no definite D call. The V gene lost 0 bases and the J gene lost 6 bases, with 5 bases spanning the gap. CDR1 is MNHEY and CDR2 is SMNVEV in the germline V gene (reference sequence). The CDR3 totals 13 residues. CDR3 residues: CASSLSWAGELFF. Written as DNA, the CDR3 is TGTGCCAGCAGTTTATCGTGGGCCGGGGAGCTGTTTTTT.

CDR3 sequence: CASSSANRGRQETQYF. The CDR3 bases are TGTGCCAGCAGCTCGGCAAATAGGGGGCGCCAAGAGACCCAGTACTTC. V is TRBV13 and J is TRBJ2-5; TRBD1 agrees at 7 bases. Germline loops: CDR1 PRHDT, CDR2 FYEKMQ (reference sequence). The CDR3 covers 16 residues. After removal of 4 bases from V and 1 base from J, the junction contained 9 bases not matched to a gene.

The CDR3 sequence is CASSLSESSYNSPLHF. The CDR3 DNA sequence: TGTGCCAGCAGCTTGTCAGAGAGCTCCTATAATTCACCCCTCCACTTT. V and J are TRBV7-8 and TRBJ1-6, with unresolved D. With 3 bases removed from V and 0 bases from J, the gap between germline ends came to 9 bases. The CDR3 is 16 residues long. The germline V gene encodes CDR1 SGHVS and CDR2 FQNEAQ.

This clone was seen a handful of times. The chain employs TRBV19 and TRBJ1-5, with 7 bases identical to TRBD1. The CDR3 is 17 amino acids. V trimming: 6 bases; J trimming: 0 bases; junction bases outside the gene matches: 11. The germline V gene encodes CDR1 LNHDA and CDR2 SQIVND (reference sequence). Here the CDR3 reads CASSGWGQKISNQPQHF. The CDR3 DNA sequence: TGTGCCAGTAGCGGCTGGGGACAGAAGATTAGCAATCAGCCCCAGCATTTT.

The rearrangement joins TRBV9 to TRBJ1-1; no definite D call. Trimming took off 0 bases at V and 0 bases at J, with 12 bases between the two ends. The germline V gene has CDR1 SGDLS and CDR2 YYNGEE. The CDR3 is made up of 16 amino acids. This CDR3 is CASSVEPGPVNTEAFF. CDR3 DNA: TGTGCCAGCAGCGTAGAACCCGGGCCAGTGAACACTGAAGCTTTCTTT.

The chain joins TRBV7-3 to TRBJ2-1; D may be TRBD2 (6 bases). Germline-derived CDR1 and CDR2 are SGHTA and FQGTGA. V lost 1 base and J lost 0, with 7 bases in between. The CDR3 totals 15 residues. In DNA, the CDR3 is TGTGCCAGCAGCTTAATGGGGGGCTCCTACAATGAGCAGTTCTTC. Encoded protein: CASSLMGGSYNEQFF.

The chain employs TRBV7-9 and TRBJ1-2; D remains unclear. Germline V lookup: CDR1 SEHNR, CDR2 FQNEAQ (reference sequence). This CDR3 is built from 12 residues. Trimming took off 5 bases at V and 3 bases at J, with 7 bases between the two ends. The CDR3 here is CASSVQHYGYTF. As DNA, the CDR3 is TGTGCCAGCAGCGTTCAACACTATGGCTACACCTTC.

The CDR3 DNA reads TGTGCCAGCAAATCTTGGAAGGGGGCCGGGGAGCTGTTTTTT. The encoded protein is CASKSWKGAGELFF. The chain is built from TRBV7-9 and TRBJ2-2, with D maybe TRBD1 (6 bases). Trimming shortened V by 7 bases and J by 6 bases, and 15 bases separated the two germline ends. Germline-derived CDR1 and CDR2 are SEHNR and FQNEAQ (reference sequence). CDR3 length: 14 residues.

This chain uses TRBV5-6 with TRBJ2-7; no definite D call. Germline V gene sequence: CDR1 SGHDT, CDR2 YYEEEE. V was trimmed by 6 bases and J by 2 bases, leaving 15 bases between them. The CDR3 totals 14 residues. CDR3 protein: CASNPGGSPYEQYF. DNA of the CDR3: TGTGCCAGCAACCCGGGTGGCAGTCCCTACGAGCAGTACTTC.

This sequence joins TRBV27 and TRBJ2-2; D remains unclear. Deletions cut 5 bases from V and 4 bases from J, with 14 bases between. Germline lookup yields CDR1 MNHEY and CDR2 SMNVEV (reference sequence). There are 15 residues in the CDR3. The CDR3 loop reads CASSPLGSGTGELFF. CDR3 DNA sequence: TGTGCCAGCAGTCCCTTGGGGTCAGGCACCGGGGAGCTGTTTTTT.

This clone was seen only once. The chain employs TRBV6-5 and TRBJ2-7, with 10 nucleotides matching TRBD1. The CDR3 length is 14 residues. CDR1 is MNHEY and CDR2 is SVGAGI in the germline V gene. After removal of 7 bases from V and 3 bases from J, the junction contained 6 bases not matched to a gene. CDR3 residues: CASTLGDRGYEQYF. CDR3 nucleotides: TGTGCCAGCACCCTAGGGGACAGGGGCTACGAGCAGTACTTC.

The chain employs TRBV11-3 and TRBJ2-2; TRBD1 is a possible D gene (6 bases). Per germline, CDR1 SGHNT and CDR2 YENEEA. The CDR3 has 18 amino acids. V dropped 0 bases and J dropped 2 bases, with 16 bases sitting between them. CDR3 region: CASSLDRLGANNTGELFF. For the CDR3, the DNA is TGTGCCAGCAGCTTAGATCGTTTGGGGGCCAACAACACCGGGGAGCTGTTTTTT.

The rearrangement joins TRBV7-6 to TRBJ2-7; D is unresolved. The germline CDR1 and CDR2 sequences are SGHVS and FNYEAQ. This CDR3 contains 17 residues. Deletions cut 5 bases from V and 0 bases from J, with 20 bases between. This CDR3 is CASSRLVSVRSSYEQYF. CDR3 nucleotides: TGTGCCAGCAGCCGCCTAGTCTCGGTCAGAAGCTCCTACGAGCAGTACTTC.

J is TRBJ2-3 and V is TRBV7-2; D gene unclear. Trimming left V 5 bases short and J 4 bases short, with 7 bases between. The CDR3 loop spans 12 amino acids. Germline loops: CDR1 SGHTA, CDR2 FQGNSA. The CDR3 sequence: CASSPDSDTQYF. The CDR3 DNA reads TGTGCCAGCAGCCCCGACTCAGATACGCAGTATTTT. The full variable domain, rest sourced from reference TRBV7-2 and TRBJ2-3, is GAGVSQSPSNKVTEKGKDVELRCDPISGHTALYWYRQSLGQGLEFLIYFQGNSAPDKSGLPSDRFSAERTGGSVSTLTIQRTQQEDSAVYLCASSPDSDTQYFGPGTRLTVL.

The gene calls are TRBV14 and TRBJ1-5; D possibly corresponds to TRBD1 (6 bases). This CDR3 has 15 amino acids. Trimming shortened V by 5 bases and J by 2 bases, and 13 bases separated the two germline ends. Germline V gene lookup returns CDR1 SGHDN and CDR2 FVKESK. CDR3 protein: CASSTQQGGNQPQHF. CDR3 coding DNA: TGTGCCAGCAGCACGCAACAGGGTGGCAATCAGCCCCAGCATTTT.

The rearrangement uses TRBV19 and TRBJ1-5; a possible D gene is TRBD1 (5 bases). V was pared by 7 bases and J by 7 bases, with 17 bases between. This CDR3 contains 14 residues. Germline CDR1 LNHDA, CDR2 SQIVND (reference sequence). In DNA, the CDR3 is TGTGCCAGTACCCCTCTAGGGGTCGGGCAGCCCCAGCATTTT. This gives the protein CASTPLGVGQPQHF.

The rearrangement joins TRBV5-1 to TRBJ2-7; TRBD2 agrees at 7 bases. V trimming: 0 bases; J trimming: 0 bases; junction bases outside the gene matches: 12. CDR3 length equals 18 residues. Germline lookup yields CDR1 SGHRS and CDR2 YFSETQ. The CDR3 bases are TGCGCCAGCAGCTTGGAGAACAGGTTAGGGACTATCTCCTACGAGCAGTACTTC. Translated: CASSLENRLGTISYEQYF.

The chain links TRBV5-6 to TRBJ2-5, with D hard to call. V was shortened by 0 bases and J by 4 bases, with 16 bases between the two germline ends. Germline lookup yields CDR1 SGHDT and CDR2 YYEEEE. CDR3 size: 16 residues. The CDR3 sequence is CASSLDSRPSGETQYF. In DNA form, the CDR3 reads TGTGCCAGCAGCTTGGACAGTCGGCCCTCTGGAGAGACCCAGTACTTC.

The V gene is TRBV12-3 or TRBV12-4, the J gene TRBJ2-7; maybe TRBD1 (5 bases). V lost 3 bases, J lost 5 bases, and 8 bases lay in between. The CDR3 has 12 residues. CDR3 residues: CASSFWGNEQYF. In DNA, the CDR3 is TGTGCCAGCAGTTTTTGGGGCAACGAGCAGTACTTC.

This chain links TRBV7-6 with TRBJ1-4; maybe TRBD1 (5 bases). The germline gives CDR1 SGHVS, CDR2 FNYEAQ. This CDR3 comprises 16 residues. Trimming took off 5 bases at V and 0 bases at J, with 13 bases between the two ends. Here the CDR3 reads CASSRMRGSTNEKLFF. CDR3 in DNA: TGTGCCAGCAGCCGTATGAGGGGATCAACTAATGAAAAACTGTTTTTT. The whole variable domain, filled in from reference TRBV7-6 and TRBJ1-4, reads GAGVSQSPRYKVTKRGQDVALRCDPISGHVSLYWYRQALGQGPEFLTYFNYEAQQDKSGLPNDRFSAERPEGSISTLTIQRTEQRDSAMYRCASSRMRGSTNEKLFFGSGTQLSVL.

This chain uses TRBV7-9 with TRBJ2-7, with D possibly being TRBD1 (7 bases). The CDR3 has 13 amino acids. V was pared by 8 bases and J by 4 bases, with 15 bases between. Germline V gives CDR1 SEHNR, CDR2 FQNEAQ (reference sequence). This chain's CDR3 is CASGAGGKYEQYF. The CDR3 DNA reads as TGTGCCAGCGGGGCAGGGGGGAAGTACGAGCAGTACTTC. Drawing the rest from reference TRBV7-9 and TRBJ2-7, the complete variable domain is DTGVSQNPRHKITKRGQNVTFRCDPISEHNRLYWYRQTLGQGPEFLTYFQNEAQLEKSRLLSDRFSAERPKGSFSTLEIQRTEQGDSAMYLCASGAGGKYEQYFGPGTRLTVT.

The J gene is TRBJ2-3, the V gene TRBV7-2; D uncertain. The CDR3 runs 15 residues. Per germline, CDR1 SGHTA and CDR2 FQGNSA. V was cut by 2 bases and J by 0 bases, with 9 bases left in between. CDR3 in amino acids: CASSLLLGSTDTQYF. The CDR3 DNA sequence: TGTGCCAGCAGCTTACTCTTAGGGAGCACAGATACGCAGTATTTT.

The chain combines TRBV3-1 (or the pseudogene TRBV3-2) with TRBJ1-1, with 7 bases matching TRBD1. The CDR3 spans 14 residues. CDR1 is LGHDT and CDR2 is YNNKEL in the germline V gene (reference sequence). The ends lost 7 bases at V and 3 bases at J; junction bases unmatched: 8. CDR3 region: CASKRRDSYTEAFF. CDR3 DNA: TGTGCCAGCAAGAGACGGGACAGCTACACTGAAGCTTTCTTT.

The chain links TRBV3-1 (or the pseudogene TRBV3-2) to TRBJ1-6; D perhaps matches TRBD1 (5 bases). The germline V gene has CDR1 LGHDT and CDR2 YNNKEL (reference sequence). V lost 4 bases to trimming and J lost 7 bases, with 8 bases between them. This CDR3 region has 13 residues. Here the CDR3 DNA reads TGTGCCAGCAGCCCATCAGGGAATTCACCCCTCCACTTT. It codes for CASSPSGNSPLHF.

The chain recombines TRBV28 with TRBJ2-7; D is possibly TRBD1 (6 bases). The germline V gene encodes CDR1 MDHEN and CDR2 SYDVKM. This CDR3 region has 16 residues. With 4 bases removed from V and 2 bases from J, the gap between germline ends came to 18 bases. The CDR3 DNA reads TGTGCCAGCAGTTCGACCCCCTGGACAGAGACCTACGAGCAGTACTTC. Its protein product is CASSSTPWTETYEQYF.

The chain joins TRBV5-1 to TRBJ2-5, with TRBD1 matching 9 bases. The CDR3 loop spans 13 amino acids. CDR1 is SGHRS and CDR2 is YFSETQ in the germline V gene. The V segment lost 4 bases and the J segment 4 bases; nucleotides outside the gene matches: 2. The CDR3, as DNA: TGCGCCAGCAGCGCGGGACAGGGAGAGACCCAGTACTTC. Amino acids: CASSAGQGETQYF.

The chain joins TRBV6-5 to TRBJ2-5, with D hard to call. V shed 7 bases and J shed 3 bases, with 12 bases lying between them. Germline assignment: CDR1 MNHEY and CDR2 SVGAGI. The CDR3 loop spans 13 amino acids. CDR3 region: CASNTLREETQYF. The CDR3 DNA follows: TGTGCCAGCAACACCCTCCGTGAAGAGACCCAGTACTTC.

The rearrangement uses TRBV19 and TRBJ1-2, with D unresolved. Trimming removed 7 bases at V and 1 base at J, with 13 bases between. CDR3 length: 14 amino acids. Germline assignment: CDR1 LNHDA and CDR2 SQIVND (reference sequence). CDR3 sequence reads: CASNLQSLNYGYTF. The CDR3 DNA reads as TGTGCCAGTAATCTACAGAGCCTTAACTATGGCTACACCTTC.

The rearrangement uses TRBV7-2 and TRBJ2-7; maybe TRBD2 (6 bases). Trimming took 6 bases from V and 3 from J, leaving 18 bases between them. Germline V gives CDR1 SGHTA, CDR2 FQGNSA. The CDR3 is 15 amino acids. The DNA of the CDR3 is TGTGCCAGCAGTATCGGGGGAGCTATGGGCTACGAGCAGTACTTC. Encoded protein: CASSIGGAMGYEQYF.

The chain carries TRBV6-1 and TRBJ1-6; D ambiguous. Germline CDR1 and CDR2: MNHNS and SASEGT. V shed 2 bases and J shed 6 bases, with 5 bases lying between them. The CDR3 totals 13 residues. CDR3: CASSEQSNSPLHF. Written as DNA, the CDR3 is TGTGCCAGCAGTGAACAGTCTAATTCACCCCTCCACTTT.

This sequence joins TRBV29-1 and TRBJ2-3; 12 positions agree with TRBD1. Germline lookup yields CDR1 SQVTM and CDR2 ANQGSEA. This CDR3 comprises 15 residues. The V gene end was trimmed by 7 bases and the J gene end by 2 bases; junction bases not matched to a gene: 7. CDR3 residues: CSAPRDRGPTDTQYF. In nucleotides, the CDR3 is TGCAGCGCCCCCCGGGACAGGGGGCCCACAGATACGCAGTATTTT.

The CDR3 nucleotides are TGTGCCATGCGACGCGGGACAGACTCCTACGAGCAGTACTTC. Protein: CAMRRGTDSYEQYF. This chain joins TRBV10-3 and TRBJ2-7; possible D gene TRBD1, 7 bases. Between the trimmed V and J ends, which lost 9 bases and 0 bases, there was a span of 15 bases. Germline V gene sequence: CDR1 ENHRY, CDR2 SYGVKD. CDR3 length: 14 amino acids.